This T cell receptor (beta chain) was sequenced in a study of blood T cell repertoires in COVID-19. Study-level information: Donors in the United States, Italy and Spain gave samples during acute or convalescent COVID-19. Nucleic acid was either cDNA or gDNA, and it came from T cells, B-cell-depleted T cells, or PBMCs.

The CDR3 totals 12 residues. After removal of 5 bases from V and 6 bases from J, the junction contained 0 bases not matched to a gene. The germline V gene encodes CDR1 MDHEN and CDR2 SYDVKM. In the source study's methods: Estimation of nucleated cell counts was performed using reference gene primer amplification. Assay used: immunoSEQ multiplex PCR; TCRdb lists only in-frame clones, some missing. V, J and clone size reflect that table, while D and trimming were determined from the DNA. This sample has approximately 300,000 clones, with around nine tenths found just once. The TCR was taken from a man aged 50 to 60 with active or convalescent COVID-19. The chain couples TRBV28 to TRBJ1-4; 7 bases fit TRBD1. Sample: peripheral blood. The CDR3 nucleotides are TGTGCCAGCAGTACAGGGGATGAAAAACTGTTTTTT. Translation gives CASSTGDEKLFF.